This T cell receptor beta chain was identified in a study of T cells in Graves' hyperthyroidism and ophthalmopathy. V lost 5 bases, J lost 5 bases, and 19 bases lay in between. The CDR3 contains 16 residues. CDR1 and CDR2 from the germline V gene are SGHTA and FQGTGA. Ten or more counts support this clonotype. There were TCR beta CDR3 regions amplified from RNA transcripts. Initially, a first-round RT-PCR of the TCR CDR3 employed the HTBI primer set. MiXCR was run by TCRdb on the multiplex PCR reads, yielding one entry per CDR3 protein. The sample lists about 640,000 distinct CDR3 sequences, approximately 15% occurring once. Each person with ophthalmopathy scored at least 3 on the Clinical Activity Score, reached NOSPECS grade 4 or higher, and had been ill under 3 months.

The chain links TRBV7-3 to TRBJ2-1; D uncertain. Sequencing input: blood. This clonotype originated in a woman aged 45-65 years with Graves' ophthalmopathy. The CDR3 coding sequence is TGTGCCAGCAGCCTTCCCCACACGGACGAGGACAATGAGCAGTTCTTC. Amino acid sequence: CASSLPHTDEDNEQFF.